These 13 T cell receptor beta chains came from one sample sequenced in a study of cytomegalovirus exposure and HLA in healthy donors. Amplification used 60 Vbeta primers and 13 Jbeta primers. The protocol was immunoSEQ multiplex PCR, while the TCRdb copy is restricted to in-frame clones and leaves out a portion. The repertoire consists of 45,000 to 65,000 clones, with 82% occurring once and the leading ten covering 3%. Sequencing input: PBMCs. The receptors stem from a woman aged 18-30 years in good health and CMV-seronegative.

This clone was detected a few times. DNA of the CDR3: TGTGCCAGCAGCCGCCGGTTTAGCGGGAGGGAGGATACGCAGTATTTT. This codes for CASSRRFSGREDTQYF. V gene TRBV28 combines with J gene TRBJ2-3; 11 bases align to TRBD2. This CDR3 comprises 16 residues. Trimming took 6 bases from V and 6 from J; bases not matched to a gene: 11. CDR1 and CDR2 from the germline V gene are MDHEN and SYDVKM.

The chain recombines TRBV27 with TRBJ2-7; tentatively, D is TRBD2 (6 bases). The CDR3 covers 18 residues. Trimming shortened V by 5 bases and J by 2 bases, and 25 bases separated the two germline ends. From germline, CDR1 is MNHEY and CDR2 SMNVEV (reference sequence). The CDR3 region is CASSPPTIWGVGTYEQYF. Here the CDR3 DNA reads TGTGCCAGCAGTCCGCCTACGATTTGGGGGGTGGGAACCTACGAGCAGTACTTC.

The V gene is TRBV27, the J gene TRBJ1-2, with 7 positions matching TRBD1. CDR1 is MNHEY and CDR2 is SMNVEV in the germline V gene (reference sequence). The CDR3 has 14 residues. V shed 2 bases, J shed 4 bases, and the junction held 4 bases outside the gene matches. The CDR3 DNA is TGTGCCAGCAGTTTAAGGGGACAGTCCTATGGCTACACCTTC. Its translation is CASSLRGQSYGYTF.

The chain uses TRBV5-4 and TRBJ2-1; the D gene is possibly TRBD2 (6 bases). Germline V lookup: CDR1 SGHNT, CDR2 YYREEE (reference sequence). The CDR3 runs to 15 residues. V lost 4 bases and J 0 bases, leaving 11 bases between the germline ends. The CDR3 loop is CASSRRGSSYNEQFF. The CDR3 nucleotides are TGTGCCAGCAGCCGGCGGGGAAGCTCCTACAATGAGCAGTTCTTC.

This rearrangement joins TRBV6-1 to TRBJ1-5; perhaps TRBD1 as D (6 bases). From germline, CDR1 is MNHNS and CDR2 SASEGT. This CDR3 is built from 17 residues. Trimming shortened V by 0 bases and J by 0 bases, and 12 bases separated the two germline ends. The CDR3 DNA reads TGTGCCAGCAGTGAAGCTCGGACAGCCTATAGCAATCAGCCCCAGCATTTT. Its protein is CASSEARTAYSNQPQHF.

This clone was observed a handful of times. V and J are TRBV6-6 and TRBJ1-6; TRBD1 aligns across 9 bases. V trimming: 0 bases; J trimming: 9 bases; junction bases outside the gene matches: 3. This CDR3 spans 15 amino acids. In germline, CDR1 is MNHNY, CDR2 SVGAGI (reference sequence). CDR3 in DNA: TGTGCCAGCAGTTACTCGCCGGACAGGGGTTCACCCCTCCACTTT. Its translation: CASSYSPDRGSPLHF.

The rearrangement uses TRBV5-6 and TRBJ2-3; weak D call: TRBD1 (6 bases). Per the germline V gene, CDR1 is SGHDT and CDR2 is YYEEEE. V was pared by 1 base and J by 3 bases, with 12 bases between. This CDR3 region has 15 residues. CDR3 protein: CASSLTTRGTDTQYF. The CDR3 coding sequence is TGTGCCAGCAGCTTGACAACCAGGGGAACAGATACGCAGTATTTT.

CDR3 loop: CASSLLSQGRDTQYF. DNA for the CDR3: TGTGCCAGCAGTTTATTGTCCCAGGGTAGAGATACGCAGTATTTT. J is TRBJ2-3 and V is TRBV27, with a weak D call TRBD1 (5 bases). The CDR3 has 15 residues. In germline, CDR1 is MNHEY, CDR2 SMNVEV (reference sequence). The V end lost 1 base, the J end lost 5 bases, and 13 bases lay between the germline ends.

The chain combines TRBV25-1 with TRBJ2-5; 8 bases are a match to TRBD1. CDR3 length equals 17 residues. J gave up 5 bases and V 1 base, and 12 bases lay outside the gene matches. Germline loops: CDR1 MGHDK, CDR2 SYGVNS. CDR3 DNA sequence: TGTGCCAGCAGTGAATCGCGCTCGGGGCAGGGGGCCGAGACCCAGTACTTC. This encodes CASSESRSGQGAETQYF. Full variable domain (missing parts from reference TRBV25-1 and TRBJ2-5): EADIYQTPRYLVIGTGKKITLECSQTMGHDKMYWYQQDPGMELHLIHYSYGVNSTEKGDLSSESTVSRIRTEHFPLTLESARPSHTSQYLCASSESRSGQGAETQYFGPGTRLLVL.

The gene calls are TRBV6-5 and TRBJ1-6; D call uncertain. The CDR3 has 14 amino acids. V was shortened by 2 bases and J by 14 bases, with 16 bases between the two germline ends. The germline V gene encodes CDR1 MNHEY and CDR2 SVGAGI. Here the CDR3 DNA reads TGTGCCAGCAGTTACCCGACATCGCCTCGGACCCTCCACTTT. It translates to CASSYPTSPRTLHF.

The chain joins TRBV5-1 to TRBJ2-1, with 9 bases matching TRBD2. Germline CDR1 reads SGHRS; CDR2 reads YFSETQ. After removal of 4 bases from V and 8 bases from J, the junction contained 7 bases not matched to a gene. The CDR3 length is 14 residues. The CDR3 reads CASSAGTSSDEQFF. The CDR3 bases are TGCGCCAGCAGCGCCGGGACTAGCTCCGATGAGCAGTTCTTC.

This chain joins TRBV7-9 and TRBJ1-2, with 7 bases matching TRBD1. The V gene's germline CDR1 is SEHNR and CDR2 FQNEAQ (reference sequence). CDR3 length: 13 amino acids. V shed 8 bases and J 7 bases; nucleotides not matched to a gene: 10. The CDR3 nucleotides are TGTGCCAGCGGCGCGAAACAGGGGTCTGGCTACACCTTC. It is translated as CASGAKQGSGYTF. The complete variable domain, with remaining parts taken from reference TRBV7-9 and TRBJ1-2, reads DTGVSQNPRHKITKRGQNVTFRCDPISEHNRLYWYRQTLGQGPEFLTYFQNEAQLEKSRLLSDRFSAERPKGSFSTLEIQRTEQGDSAMYLCASGAKQGSGYTFGSGTRLTVV.

V gene TRBV19 combines with J gene TRBJ2-5; TRBD1 aligns across 7 bases. The CDR3 contains 13 residues. The J segment lost 5 bases and the V segment lost 4 bases, leaving 4 bases of the junction unmatched. Germline loops: CDR1 LNHDA, CDR2 SQIVND (reference sequence). The chain's CDR3 is CASSRQGPETQYF. The CDR3, as DNA: TGTGCCAGTAGTAGACAGGGACCGGAGACCCAGTACTTC.